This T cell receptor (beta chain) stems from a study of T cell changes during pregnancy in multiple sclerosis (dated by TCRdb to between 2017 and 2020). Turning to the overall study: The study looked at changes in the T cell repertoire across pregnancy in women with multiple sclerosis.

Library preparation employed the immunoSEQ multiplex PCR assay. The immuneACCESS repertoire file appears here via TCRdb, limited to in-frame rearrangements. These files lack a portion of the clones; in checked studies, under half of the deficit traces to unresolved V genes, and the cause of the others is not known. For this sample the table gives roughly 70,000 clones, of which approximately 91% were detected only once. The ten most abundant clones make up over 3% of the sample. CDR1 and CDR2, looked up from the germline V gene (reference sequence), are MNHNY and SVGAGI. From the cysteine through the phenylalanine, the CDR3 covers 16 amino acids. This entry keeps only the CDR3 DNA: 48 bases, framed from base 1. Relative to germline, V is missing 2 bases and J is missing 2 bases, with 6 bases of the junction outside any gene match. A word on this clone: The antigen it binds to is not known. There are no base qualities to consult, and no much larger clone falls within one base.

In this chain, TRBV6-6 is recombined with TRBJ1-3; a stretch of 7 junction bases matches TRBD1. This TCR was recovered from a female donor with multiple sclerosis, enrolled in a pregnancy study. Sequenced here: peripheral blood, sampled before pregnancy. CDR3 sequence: CASSYGTVLPGNTIYF. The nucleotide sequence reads TGTGCCAGCAGTTACGGGACAGTATTGCCTGGAAACACCATATATTTT.